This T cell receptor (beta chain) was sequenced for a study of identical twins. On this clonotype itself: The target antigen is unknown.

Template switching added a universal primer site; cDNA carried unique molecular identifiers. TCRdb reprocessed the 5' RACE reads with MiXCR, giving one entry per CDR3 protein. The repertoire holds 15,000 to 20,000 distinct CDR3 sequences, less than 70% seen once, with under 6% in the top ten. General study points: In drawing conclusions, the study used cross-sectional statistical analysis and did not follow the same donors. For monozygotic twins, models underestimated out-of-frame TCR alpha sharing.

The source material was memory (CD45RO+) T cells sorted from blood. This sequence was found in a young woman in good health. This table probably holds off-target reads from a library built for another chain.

CDR3 region: CSLMRGGEQYF. In DNA form, the CDR3 reads TGCAGCCTCATGAGGGGAGGTGAGCAGTACTTC. This rearrangement joins TRBV20-1 to TRBJ2-7, with D perhaps TRBD2 (6 bases). CDR3 size: 11 residues. Germline CDR1 is DFQATT and CDR2 is SNEGSKA (reference sequence).